The next 10 T cell receptor beta chains were all read from a single sample in a study of CXCR3-negative and CXCR3-positive naive CD8 T cells. Overall study results and limits: For CXCR3-positive naive cells, TRB CDR3s were more hydrophobic than those of CXCR3-negative naive cells.

No antigen is known for these receptors. The authors prepared UMI-labeled TRB cDNA libraries by 5' RACE. TCRdb re-called the 5' RACE reads and catalogs CDR3 proteins one per entry, DNA excluded. The clone table shows tens of thousands of distinct CDR3 sequences, with the ten largest holding approximately 0.62%. Input material: naive CXCR3+ CD8+ T cells from blood. Subset given: CD45RO-CCR7+CD27+CD95- naive CD8+ T cells expressing CXCR3 (TNR3+). These receptors all stem from a human donor in good health. Some clones in this sample may be carry-over from other donors' samples.

The chain links TRBV30 to TRBJ2-5; the TCRdb D gene call, TRBD1, has no DNA to confirm it. The CDR3 loop spans 14 amino acids. CDR1 is GTSNPN, CDR2 SVGIG, per germline (reference sequence). Here the CDR3 reads CAWSSQGPWETQYF.

The CDR3 here is CASTSSGYNEQFF. The V and J genes are TRBV6-2 or TRBV6-3 and TRBJ2-1. Per the germline V gene, CDR1 is MNHEY and CDR2 is SVGEGT. The CDR3 extends over 13 amino acids.

This rearrangement joins TRBV10-3 to TRBJ1-1. The CDR3 has 14 residues. Germline-derived CDR1 and CDR2 are ENHRY and SYGVKD. CDR3 protein: CAISERQEQLRAFF.

The chain is built from TRBV4-3 and TRBJ2-1; with no DNA, the TCRdb D assignment of TRBD1 cannot be verified. There are 15 residues in the CDR3. Germline V lookup: CDR1 LGHNA, CDR2 YSLEER. The CDR3 spells CASRPGTGAFNEQFF.

The chain couples TRBV2 to TRBJ2-5. This CDR3 is built from 15 residues. CDR1 is SNHLY and CDR2 is FYNNEI in the germline V gene. CDR3 amino acids: CASSVGSQIQETQYF.

The CDR3 loop is CASMSLGNPYEQYF. The chain has TRBV6-5 and TRBJ2-7. This CDR3 spans 14 amino acids. CDR1 and CDR2 (germline): MNHEY, SVGAGI.

This sequence joins TRBV5-1 and TRBJ2-1; TCRdb's D call, TRBD2, is unchecked because there is no DNA. CDR3 length: 16 residues. In germline, CDR1 is SGHRS, CDR2 YFSETQ. CDR3 protein: CASSFTGLGAGNEQFF.

The J gene is TRBJ2-4, the V gene TRBV7-9; lacking DNA, the TRBD1 call made by TCRdb goes unchecked. CDR1 and CDR2 from the germline V gene are SEHNR and FQNEAQ (reference sequence). CDR3 size: 16 residues. The CDR3 sequence: CASSPLGGTDKNIQYF.

The CDR3: CSVLTGKYEQYF. The chain has TRBV29-1 and TRBJ2-7; TCRdb's assignment of TRBD1 cannot be checked, as there is no DNA. The CDR3 loop spans 12 amino acids. Germline V gene sequence: CDR1 SQVTM, CDR2 ANQGSEA.

The chain joins TRBV29-1 to TRBJ2-7; TCRdb's D call of TRBD2 is untestable without DNA. CDR3 length: 12 residues. Per germline, CDR1 SQVTM and CDR2 ANQGSEA. This chain's CDR3 is CSSIASTYEQYF.